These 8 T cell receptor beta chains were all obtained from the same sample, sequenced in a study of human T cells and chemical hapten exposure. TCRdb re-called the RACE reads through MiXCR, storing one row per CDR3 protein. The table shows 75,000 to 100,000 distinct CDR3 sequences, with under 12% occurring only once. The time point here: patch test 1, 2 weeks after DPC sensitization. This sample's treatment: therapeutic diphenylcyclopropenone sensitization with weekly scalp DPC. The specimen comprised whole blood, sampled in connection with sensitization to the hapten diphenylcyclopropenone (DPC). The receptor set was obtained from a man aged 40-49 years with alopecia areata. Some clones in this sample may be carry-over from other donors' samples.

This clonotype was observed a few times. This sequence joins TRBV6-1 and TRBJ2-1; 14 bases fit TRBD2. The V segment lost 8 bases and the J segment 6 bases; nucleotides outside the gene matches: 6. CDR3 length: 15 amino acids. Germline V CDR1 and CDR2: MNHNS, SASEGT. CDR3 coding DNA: TGTGCCAGCTCCTACGGGACTAGCGGGGGCAATGAGCAGTTCTTC. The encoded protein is CASSYGTSGGNEQFF.

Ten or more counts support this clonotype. CDR3 DNA: TGTGCCAGCAGTTACTCGACAGAGACCCAGTACTTC. Translated: CASSYSTETQYF. This sequence joins TRBV6-5 and TRBJ2-5; no clear D gene. V shed 0 bases and J shed 4 bases, with 3 bases lying between them. Looked up from germline, CDR1 is MNHEY and CDR2 is SVGAGI. This CDR3 comprises 12 residues.

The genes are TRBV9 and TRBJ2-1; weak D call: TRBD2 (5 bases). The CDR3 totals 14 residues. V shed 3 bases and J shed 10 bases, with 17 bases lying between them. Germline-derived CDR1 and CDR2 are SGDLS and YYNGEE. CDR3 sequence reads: CASSGSPIGEEQFF. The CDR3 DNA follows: TGTGCCAGCAGCGGATCCCCGATCGGGGAGGAGCAGTTCTTC.

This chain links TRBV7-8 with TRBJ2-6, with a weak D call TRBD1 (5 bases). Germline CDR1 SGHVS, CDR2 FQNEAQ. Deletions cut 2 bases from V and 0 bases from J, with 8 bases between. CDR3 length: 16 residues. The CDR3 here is CASSLRQSSGANVLTF. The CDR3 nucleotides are TGTGCCAGCAGCTTAAGACAGAGCTCTGGGGCCAACGTCCTGACTTTC. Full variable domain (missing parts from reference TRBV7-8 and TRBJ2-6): GAGVSQSPRYKVAKRGQDVALRCDPISGHVSLFWYQQALGQGPEFLTYFQNEAQLDKSGLPSDRFFAERPEGSVSTLKIQRTQQEDSAVYLCASSLRQSSGANVLTFGAGSRLTVL.

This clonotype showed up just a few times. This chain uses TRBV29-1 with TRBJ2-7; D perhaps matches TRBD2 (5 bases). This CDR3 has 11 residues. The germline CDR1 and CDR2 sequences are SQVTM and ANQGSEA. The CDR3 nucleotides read TGCACCGCCGGACTGTCATACGAGCAGTACGTC. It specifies CTAGLSYEQYV.

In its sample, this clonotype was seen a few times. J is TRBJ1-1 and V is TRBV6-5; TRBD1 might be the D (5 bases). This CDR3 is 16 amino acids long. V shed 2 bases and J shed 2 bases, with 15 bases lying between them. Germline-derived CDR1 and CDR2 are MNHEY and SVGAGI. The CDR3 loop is CASSYRQTDTNTEAFF. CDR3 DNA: TGTGCCAGCAGTTACCGACAGACAGATACAAACACTGAAGCTTTCTTT.

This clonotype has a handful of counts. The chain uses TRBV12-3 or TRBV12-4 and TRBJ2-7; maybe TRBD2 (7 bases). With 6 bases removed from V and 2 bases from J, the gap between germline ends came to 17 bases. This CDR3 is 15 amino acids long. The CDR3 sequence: CASSGGPTTAYEQYF. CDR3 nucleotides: TGTGCCAGCAGCGGGGGGCCGACAACCGCCTACGAGCAGTACTTC.

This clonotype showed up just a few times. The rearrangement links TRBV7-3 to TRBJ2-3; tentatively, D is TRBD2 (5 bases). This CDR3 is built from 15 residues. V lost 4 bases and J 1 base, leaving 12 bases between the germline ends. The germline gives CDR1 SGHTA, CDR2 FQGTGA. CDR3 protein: CASSSLGSGTDTQYF. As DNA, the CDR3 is TGTGCCAGCAGCTCATTGGGGAGCGGCACAGATACGCAGTATTTT. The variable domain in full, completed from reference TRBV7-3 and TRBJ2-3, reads GAGVSQTPSNKVTEKGKYVELRCDPISGHTALYWYRQSLGQGPEFLIYFQGTGAADDSGLPNDRFFAVRPEGSVSTLKIQRTERGDSAVYLCASSSLGSGTDTQYFGPGTRLTVL.